This entry concerns a single T cell receptor beta chain. Antigen unknown. Lesional scalp punch biopsies and peripheral blood were collected from alopecia areata patients. Using a FACSAria, the CD4+ and CD8+ T cells were sorted from the PBMCs. Germline lookup yields CDR1 SGHVS and CDR2 FQNEAQ. The CDR3 has 14 residues. V was trimmed by 0 bases and J by 5 bases, leaving 10 bases between them. Sequencing templates came from extracted RNA that was reverse transcribed into cDNA. Clones were read by immunoSEQ multiplex PCR, and TCRdb kept only the in-frame ones, dropping some. Seen here are 100,000 to 150,000 clones, around 50% observed once, and the top ten hold over 9.5%. The sample is drawn from a study of CD8+ T cells in alopecia areata. Findings and caveats of the study: Alopecia totalis/universalis scalp especially showed more expanded CD8+ clones than normal scalp.

V is TRBV7-8 and J is TRBJ1-2; D remains unclear. The TCR originated in a human donor with alopecia areata. Sequenced: NKG2D-low CD8+ T cells sorted from blood. The chain's CDR3 is CASSLASTSYGYTF. CDR3 sequence (DNA): TGTGCCAGCAGCTTAGCCAGTACAAGTTATGGCTACACCTTC. Looking up the rest from reference TRBV7-8 and TRBJ1-2 gives the full variable domain: GAGVSQSPRYKVAKRGQDVALRCDPISGHVSLFWYQQALGQGPEFLTYFQNEAQLDKSGLPSDRFFAERPEGSVSTLKIQRTQQEDSAVYLCASSLASTSYGYTFGSGTRLTVV.